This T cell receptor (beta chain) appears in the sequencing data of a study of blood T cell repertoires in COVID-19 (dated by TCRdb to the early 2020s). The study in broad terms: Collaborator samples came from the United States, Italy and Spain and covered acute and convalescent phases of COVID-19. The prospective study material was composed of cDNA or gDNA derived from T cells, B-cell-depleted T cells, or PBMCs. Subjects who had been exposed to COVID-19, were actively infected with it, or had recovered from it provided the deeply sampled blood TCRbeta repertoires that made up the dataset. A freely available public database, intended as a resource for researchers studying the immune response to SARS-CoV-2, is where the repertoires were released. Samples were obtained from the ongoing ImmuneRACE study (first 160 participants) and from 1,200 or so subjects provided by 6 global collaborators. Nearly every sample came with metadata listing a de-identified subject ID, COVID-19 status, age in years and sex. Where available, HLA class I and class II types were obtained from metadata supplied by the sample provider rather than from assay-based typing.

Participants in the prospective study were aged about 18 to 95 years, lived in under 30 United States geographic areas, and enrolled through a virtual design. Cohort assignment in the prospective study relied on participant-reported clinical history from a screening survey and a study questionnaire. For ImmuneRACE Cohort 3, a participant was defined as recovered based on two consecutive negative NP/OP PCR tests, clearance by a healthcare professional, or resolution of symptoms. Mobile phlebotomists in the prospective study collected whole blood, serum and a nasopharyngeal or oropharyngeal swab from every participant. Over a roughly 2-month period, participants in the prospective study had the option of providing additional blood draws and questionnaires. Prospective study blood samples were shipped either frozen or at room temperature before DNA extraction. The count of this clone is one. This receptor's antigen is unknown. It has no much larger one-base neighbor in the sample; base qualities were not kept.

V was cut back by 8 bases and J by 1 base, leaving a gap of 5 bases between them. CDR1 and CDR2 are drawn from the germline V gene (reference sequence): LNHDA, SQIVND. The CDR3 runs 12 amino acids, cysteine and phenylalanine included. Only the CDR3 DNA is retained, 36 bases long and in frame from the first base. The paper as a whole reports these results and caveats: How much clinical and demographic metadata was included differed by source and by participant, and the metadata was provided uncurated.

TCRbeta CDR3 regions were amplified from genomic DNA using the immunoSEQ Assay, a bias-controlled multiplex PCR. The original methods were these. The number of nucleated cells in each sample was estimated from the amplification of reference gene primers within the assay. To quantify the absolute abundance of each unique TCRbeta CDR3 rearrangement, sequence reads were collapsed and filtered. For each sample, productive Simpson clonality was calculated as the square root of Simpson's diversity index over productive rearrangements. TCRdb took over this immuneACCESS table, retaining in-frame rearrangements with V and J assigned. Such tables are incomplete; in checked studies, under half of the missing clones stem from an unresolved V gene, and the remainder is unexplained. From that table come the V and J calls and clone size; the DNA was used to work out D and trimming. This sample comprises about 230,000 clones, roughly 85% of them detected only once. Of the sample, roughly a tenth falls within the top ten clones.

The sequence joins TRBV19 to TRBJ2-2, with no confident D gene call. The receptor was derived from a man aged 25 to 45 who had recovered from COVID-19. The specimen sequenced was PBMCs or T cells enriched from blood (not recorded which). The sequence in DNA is TGTGCCAGTCGCGGGAACACCGGGGAGCTGTTTTTT. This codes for CASRGNTGELFF.